This TCR beta chain is drawn from a study of CD8 T cells in Susac syndrome (dated by TCRdb to the late 2010s). For the wider study: Of the Susac syndrome patients who were sequenced, eight were in clinical remission while six had clinically active disease. At blood withdrawal, Susac syndrome patients were either therapy-naive, taking corticosteroids (in some cases with IVIg as well), or taking IVIg alone. Repertoire sequencing was used to test whether CD8+ T cell activation and differentiation in Susac syndrome was antigen driven. On the study overall, not on this receptor specifically: The CD4+ T cell repertoire of patients with Susac syndrome showed no detectable clonal expansion. The study acknowledged that relatively few individuals were included in the TCR sequencing and HLA analysis.

CDR1 and CDR2 are read off the germline V gene as MNHEY and SVGAGI. The CDR3, from cysteine to phenylalanine, totals 15 residues. Just CDR3 DNA is preserved here, 45 bases in frame from base 1. V drops 5 bases and J drops 8 bases, leaving 18 bases in between. Concerning this clonotype: Which antigen it targets is not known. No clone much larger than this one lies a single base away; base qualities are absent.

RNA was extracted with the RNeasy kit and about 0.5 to 1 ug was reverse transcribed using random hexamers. The immunoSEQ multiplex PCR assay, which covers 54 Vbeta and 13 Jbeta segments, was used to amplify TCR beta CDR3 regions. PCR amplification bias was corrected by using a synthetic template baseline for primer optimization and computational correction. As for how the authors treated the data: Only productive sequences were kept, with reads annotated to V, D and J genes according to IMGT and analyzed in immunoSEQ Analyzer. To calculate clonality, Shannon entropy was normalized by log2 of the number of productive unique sequences and then subtracted from one. For each patient and control, public and private clones were evaluated among the 100 most prevalent clones. Clones were defined as Susac-specific if absent from the healthy and MS cohorts, from around 1,000 published viral clones and from other ImmuneACCESS disease sequences. TCRdb trimmed the raw reads at Q25, called clones with MiXCR and kept productive beta chains. Identical CDR3 protein sequences are pooled into one entry, listed with their most common genes and DNA. The V and J calls were not made by the authors but by TCRdb's processing. This sample holds 200,000 to 250,000 distinct CDR3 sequences; around 93% were observed only once. The top ten clones comprise 0.15% to 0.2% of the sample.

Peripheral blood CD8+ and CD4+ T cells from healthy donors, Susac syndrome patients and multiple sclerosis patients were profiled using high-throughput TCR beta sequencing. The Susac syndrome patients fulfilled recently defined diagnostic criteria for definite or probable disease. CD8+ TEMRA cells were enriched by FACS, while bulk CD8+ and CD4+ T cells were purified by magnetic negative isolation. Blood was drawn into EDTA tubes, processed within 24 hours, and PBMCs were isolated by density gradient centrifugation. PBMCs intended for TCR sequencing were cryopreserved in liquid nitrogen and thawed later in a water bath at 37 degrees C. The sorted or isolated CD4+, CD8+ and CD8+ TEMRA cells had a purity of 90% or higher.

This TCR was sampled from a human donor with Susac syndrome. Sequencing was done on a sample of CD4+ T cells from PBMCs. This chain is built from TRBV6-5 and TRBJ1-4, with the D gene call left open. The CDR3 here reads CASSPPGHVGEKLFF. The sequence in DNA is TGTGCCAGCAGTCCTCCGGGTCACGTAGGGGAAAAACTGTTTTTT.